This is a list of T cell receptor beta chains from one sample in a study of cytomegalovirus exposure and HLA in healthy donors. Sequencing used immunoSEQ multiplex PCR; TCRdb keeps in-frame clones, though not all of them. This sample has tens of thousands of clones; around nine tenths occur once, and the top ten carry 1.4%. The sequencing sample was made of PBMCs. These receptors were obtained from a man aged 18 to 29 in good health and CMV-seronegative. Each CDR3 is given without its conserved first and last residue.

cdr3_aa j_call v_call
ASTLRAAMGAF TRBJ2-1 TRBV27
ASRQGDYGYT TRBJ1-2 TRBV6-1
ASSYQLAGTYEQY TRBJ2-7 TRBV6-5
AWSVTGQGDQPQH TRBJ1-5 TRBV30
ASSPPEVRETGEQY TRBJ2-7 TRBV25-1
ASSRRERETDTQY TRBJ2-3 TRBV5-1
SARDSNEQF TRBJ2-1 TRBV20-1
ASTLGGPGHSSDTQY TRBJ2-3 TRBV2
AWSVLSENIQY TRBJ2-4 TRBV30
ASSLGRTDYTDTQY TRBJ2-3 TRBV28
ASRTPGQEQF TRBJ2-1 TRBV28
ASTYGTGIYEQY TRBJ2-7 TRBV6-1
ASTLRLAGNEQF TRBJ2-1 TRBV11-2
ASGTSEYNEQF TRBJ2-1 TRBV10-2
ASNSGSFTDTQY TRBJ2-3 TRBV6-1
ASSLVRPTGGYT TRBJ1-2 TRBV7-9
ASSGALNSNQPQH TRBJ1-5 TRBV5-5
ASSLLEREIADTQY TRBJ2-3 TRBV7-7
ASSKAPLAGGGDEQF TRBJ2-1 TRBV19
ASSSGTVSGNTIY TRBJ1-3 TRBV7-8
ASSLSGALAIYGYT TRBJ1-2 TRBV27
ASSLSLWNTEAF TRBJ1-1 TRBV6-1
ASSRTLAGVSYEQY TRBJ2-7 TRBV5-5
AWSVGGGVGEQY TRBJ2-7 TRBV30
ASSRPGTGRYEQY TRBJ2-7 TRBV27
ASSSGGTEAF TRBJ1-1 TRBV27
ASSATSGRTYEQY TRBJ2-7 TRBV7-2
ASSVAGGGETQY TRBJ2-5 TRBV9
ASSSLRAGQGYSGYGYT TRBJ1-2 TRBV5-4
AGTRGLTDTQY TRBJ2-3 TRBV6-1